This T cell receptor (beta chain) was identified during a study of Ad26.COV2.S vaccination and SARS-CoV-2 variants. Across the study: Intramuscularly, Ad26.COV2.S was given either once or twice, 56 days apart.

Treatment in this sample: about 20 received Ad26.COV2.S at low or high dose, single or two shots; roughly five received placebo; per-sample allocation not given. At day 63 after the first vaccine or placebo injection, samples were drawn. In the vaccine, an Ad26 vector expressed the SARS-CoV-2 spike of the Wuhan strain. In germline, CDR1 is MNHEY, CDR2 SVGAGI. The length of the CDR3 is 13 residues. The V gene lost 2 bases and the J gene lost 2 bases, with 6 bases spanning the gap. Details on this clone: Other nucleotide sequences in the sample specify the same CDR3.

Generated by immunoSEQ multiplex PCR, the TCRdb table keeps only in-frame clones and is missing some. Altogether about 680,000 clones are present, 89% being singletons, with the ten largest covering approximately 1.5%. The sequenced sample was peripheral blood, obtained in a trial of Ad26.COV2.S vaccine versus placebo. This TCR came from a person between 18 and 60 years old who received the Ad26.COV2.S COVID-19 vaccine or a placebo. V and J are TRBV6-5 and TRBJ1-1; D call uncertain. In DNA form, the CDR3 reads TGTGCCAGCAGTTACAGGACTAACACTGAAGCTTTCTTT. This translates into CASSYRTNTEAFF.